Presented here are 16 T cell receptor beta chains from one specimen sequenced in a study of shared clonotypes between healthy human individuals. Profiling relied on immunoSEQ multiplex PCR, and the TCRdb table lists in-frame clones only, not all of them. The sample includes 470,000 or so clones, 81% seen only once; the top ten take roughly 13%. What was sequenced was PBMCs. The receptors derive from a woman in her thirties or forties in good health. Some clones in this sample may be carry-over from other donors' samples.

The chain is built from TRBV30 and TRBJ2-3, with 8 bases identical to TRBD2. Trimming cost V 0 bases and J 4 bases; bases outside gene matches: 12. Germline CDR1 and CDR2: GTSNPN and SVGIG (reference sequence). The CDR3 spans 17 residues. The CDR3 protein is CAWSVPVSGSSSDTQYF. The CDR3 nucleotides read TGTGCCTGGAGTGTACCGGTCAGCGGGAGTAGTTCAGATACGCAGTATTTT.

The chain couples TRBV2 to TRBJ1-4, with 8 bases that match TRBD1. The CDR3 totals 19 residues. Germline V gives CDR1 SNHLY, CDR2 FYNNEI. The V segment lost 7 bases and the J segment 0 bases; nucleotides outside the gene matches: 16. The CDR3 protein is CASKYTGQGRTATNEKLFF. The CDR3 region has the DNA TGTGCCAGCAAGTACACCGGACAGGGTCGAACTGCAACTAATGAAAAACTGTTTTTT.

On this clone: Given a far larger clone just one base away, this is likely a sequencing read error. V usage is TRBV2 and J usage is TRBJ2-1; 9 bases agree with TRBD2. Germline CDR1 reads SNHLY; CDR2 reads FYNNEI. The CDR3 length is 11 residues. The CDR3 sequence is CSSMGGRAQFF. CDR3 in DNA: TGTTCCAGCATGGGCGGGAGGGCGCAGTTCTTC.

J is TRBJ2-7 and V is TRBV19; no clear D. From germline, CDR1 is LNHDA and CDR2 SQIVND (reference sequence). V gave up 3 bases and J gave up 0 bases, with 6 bases separating them. CDR3 length equals 13 residues. The CDR3 reads CASSIRISYEQYF. The CDR3 DNA reads TGTGCCAGTAGTATCCGGATCTCCTACGAGCAGTACTTC.

This clone was counted at least ten times. This sample also contains other DNA sequences that code for the same CDR3. J is TRBJ2-2 and V is TRBV5-1, with D perhaps being TRBD1 or TRBD2 (6 bases each). The CDR3 totals 15 residues. In germline, CDR1 is SGHRS, CDR2 YFSETQ. V was clipped by 4 bases and J by 2 bases, with 12 bases between them. The CDR3: CASSPGGGNTGELFF. The CDR3 DNA sequence: TGCGCCAGCAGCCCCGGAGGGGGAAACACCGGGGAGCTGTTTTTT.

This chain connects TRBV5-6 to TRBJ2-7; 8 bases are shared with TRBD2. CDR1 is SGHDT, CDR2 YYEEEE, per germline. Losses at the gene ends were 0 bases for V and 2 bases for J; bases not matched to a gene: 4. The CDR3 runs to 15 residues. The CDR3 DNA follows: TGTGCCAGCAGCTTGGGCACTAGCGGACCCTACGAGCAGTACTTC. This encodes CASSLGTSGPYEQYF.

Of note for this clone: The germline gene is not matched at one end of the junction; a read error may be the cause. The same CDR3 is also encoded by other DNA sequences in this sample. The rearrangement joins TRBV6-1 to TRBJ1-1; 9 bases fit TRBD1. In germline, CDR1 is MNHNS, CDR2 SASEGT. The CDR3 consists of 14 residues. CDR3 loop: CASRGQGSNTEASF. The CDR3 DNA follows: TGTGCCAGCAGGGGACAGGGATCTAACACTGAAGCTTCCTTT.

A single count supports this clone. A far larger clone is just one base off, so this is likely a read error. At the DNA level, this CDR3 is encoded by other sequences in the same sample as well. The chain recombines TRBV7-8 with TRBJ2-7, with D tentatively TRBD2 (5 bases). The CDR3 extends over 18 amino acids. In germline, CDR1 is SGHVS, CDR2 FQNEAQ. CDR3 loop: CASSRSGGRSWDSYEQYF. CDR3 in DNA: TGCGCCAGCAGCAGAAGCGGAGGAAGAAGTTGGGACTCCTACGAGCAGTACTTC.

This clone has more than one count but fewer than ten. This chain uses TRBV5-8 with TRBJ2-1; D perhaps matches TRBD1 (6 bases). The CDR3 consists of 13 residues. Trimming cost V 3 bases and J 4 bases, with 8 bases left between them. In germline, CDR1 is SGHTS, CDR2 YDEGEE. CDR3 sequence (DNA): TGTGCCAGCAGCTCGACAGGTTACAATGAGCAGTTCTTC. Encoded protein: CASSSTGYNEQFF.

This chain connects TRBV28 to TRBJ2-1; TRBD2 matches at 9 bases. There are 14 residues in the CDR3. Germline V CDR1 and CDR2: MDHEN, SYDVKM. Trimming cost V 8 bases and J 5 bases; bases outside gene matches: 7. The CDR3 sequence is CASSPAGGDNEQFF. CDR3 bases: TGTGCCAGCTCTCCTGCGGGGGGGGACAATGAGCAGTTCTTC.

In regard to this clone: A far larger clone is off by one base, so a read error is likely. In the same sample, other DNA sequences code for this CDR3. V is TRBV25-1 and J is TRBJ2-3, with 8 bases lining up with TRBD2. CDR1 is MGHDK and CDR2 is SYGVNS in the germline V gene. This CDR3 has 17 residues. The CDR3 region is CASSGGGSGIFGDTQYF. In DNA form, the CDR3 reads TGTGCCAGCAGTGGCGGGGGTAGCGGGATTTTTGGTGATACGCAGTACTTT.

The V call is TRBV25-1, the J call TRBJ1-6; D possibly corresponds to TRBD1 (5 bases). This CDR3 is 16 amino acids long. The V and J ends lost 3 bases and 10 bases respectively, with 19 bases between them. CDR1 and CDR2 (germline): MGHDK, SYGVNS. The CDR3 protein is CASSDRAAGSRSPLHF. CDR3 DNA: TGTGCCAGCAGTGATAGGGCGGCAGGGAGTCGATCACCCCTCCACTTT.

This clone is a singleton in its sample. A far larger clone lies a single base away; this is likely a read error. V gene TRBV7-8 combines with J gene TRBJ2-7, with unresolved D. Germline CDR1 and CDR2: SGHVS and FQNEAQ. This CDR3 region has 11 residues. V lost 5 bases, J lost 0 bases, and 2 bases lay in between. CDR3 region: CASSDSYEQYF. CDR3 DNA: TGTGCCAGCAGCGACTCCTACGAGCAGTACTTC. The full variable domain, with the rest looked up from reference TRBV7-8 and TRBJ2-7, is GAGVSQSPRYKVAKRGQDVALRCDPISGHVSLFWYQQALGQGPEFLTYFQNEAQLDKSGLPSDRFFAERPEGSVSTLKIQRTQQEDSAVYLCASSDSYEQYFGPGTRLTVT.

The V gene is TRBV4-3, the J gene TRBJ2-1; D is undetermined. CDR1 LGHNA and CDR2 YSLEER come from the germline V gene. V lost 0 bases, J lost 0 bases, and 6 bases lay in between. The length of the CDR3 is 15 residues. CDR3 DNA: TGCGCCAGCAGCCAAGATTGGAACTCCTACAATGAGCAGTTCTTC. Its translation is CASSQDWNSYNEQFF.

On this clone: Since a far larger clone is one base different, this is likely a read error. Other DNA sequences within the sample encode an identical CDR3. CDR3 nucleotides: TGCGCCAGTAGTGAGGCCCTGGGGTGGGCGGGAACCTACGAGCAGTACTTC. Protein: CASSEALGWAGTYEQYF. The chain recombines TRBV10-2 with TRBJ2-7; D might be TRBD2 (6 bases). The germline V gene has CDR1 WSHSY and CDR2 SAAADI. The CDR3 contains 17 residues.

J is TRBJ1-2 and V is TRBV5-5; tentative D call: TRBD1 (5 bases). The V gene lost 4 bases and the J gene lost 7 bases, with 23 bases spanning the gap. Looked up from germline, CDR1 is SGHKS and CDR2 is YYEKEE (reference sequence). The CDR3 runs to 16 residues. The CDR3 reads CASSPASGAGGGGYTF. DNA of the CDR3: TGTGCCAGCAGCCCGGCCTCTGGGGCGGGCGGTGGTGGCTACACCTTC.